The source of this T cell receptor beta chain is a study of blood T cell repertoires in COVID-19. Study details: T cells, B-cell-depleted T cells, or PBMCs provided the cDNA or gDNA that served as material.

Authors' analysis steps: Estimation of nucleated cell counts relied on the amplification of reference gene primers. This table comes from immunoSEQ multiplex PCR, and its TCRdb copy is limited to in-frame clones, with some not included. V and J calls and clone size are those listed in that table; D and trimming were worked out from the DNA. The profile shows under 300,000 clones, roughly nine tenths of them singletons. Per the germline V gene, CDR1 is SNHLY and CDR2 is FYNNEI. The CDR3 consists of 17 residues. V trimming: 2 bases; J trimming: 7 bases; junction bases outside the gene matches: 13. This chain links TRBV2 with TRBJ2-1, with 8 bases identical to TRBD2. The specimen sequenced was peripheral blood. The origin of this receptor is a woman aged 30 to 39 with COVID-19, enrolled during active disease. CDR3 DNA: TGTGCCAGCAGTGAACGGCAATTAGCGGGGTTGGTTAATGAGCAGTTCTTC. Protein product: CASSERQLAGLVNEQFF.